The TCR beta chain under discussion was sequenced for a study of T cell repertoires in cytomegalovirus infection. Turning to the study itself: HLA-C-restricted CMV epitopes, recently identified, and well-studied HLA-B-restricted ones were used by the study. Public TCR beta signatures provided an indication of both CMV infection and a matching HLA type.

This clonotype came up a few times. Its antigen is currently unknown. TCRdb fed the reads into MiXCR, producing one record per CDR3 protein. This sample has about 900,000 distinct CDR3 sequences; around 32% occur once, and the top ten carry roughly an eighth. Germline CDR1 reads KGHSH; CDR2 reads LQKENI. V was trimmed by 3 bases and J by 0 bases, leaving 11 bases between them. CDR3 length: 16 residues. The sample in question was cultured CD8+ T cells from PBMCs, obtained from culture after CMV antigen stimulation. This receptor was identified in a human donor in good health (CMV status not recorded). Some clones in this sample may be carry-over from other donors' samples. The chain is built from TRBV18 and TRBJ2-2; D is undetermined. CDR3 loop: CASSPFQTPNTGELFF. CDR3 bases: TGTGCCAGCTCACCTTTTCAGACTCCGAACACCGGGGAGCTGTTTTTT.